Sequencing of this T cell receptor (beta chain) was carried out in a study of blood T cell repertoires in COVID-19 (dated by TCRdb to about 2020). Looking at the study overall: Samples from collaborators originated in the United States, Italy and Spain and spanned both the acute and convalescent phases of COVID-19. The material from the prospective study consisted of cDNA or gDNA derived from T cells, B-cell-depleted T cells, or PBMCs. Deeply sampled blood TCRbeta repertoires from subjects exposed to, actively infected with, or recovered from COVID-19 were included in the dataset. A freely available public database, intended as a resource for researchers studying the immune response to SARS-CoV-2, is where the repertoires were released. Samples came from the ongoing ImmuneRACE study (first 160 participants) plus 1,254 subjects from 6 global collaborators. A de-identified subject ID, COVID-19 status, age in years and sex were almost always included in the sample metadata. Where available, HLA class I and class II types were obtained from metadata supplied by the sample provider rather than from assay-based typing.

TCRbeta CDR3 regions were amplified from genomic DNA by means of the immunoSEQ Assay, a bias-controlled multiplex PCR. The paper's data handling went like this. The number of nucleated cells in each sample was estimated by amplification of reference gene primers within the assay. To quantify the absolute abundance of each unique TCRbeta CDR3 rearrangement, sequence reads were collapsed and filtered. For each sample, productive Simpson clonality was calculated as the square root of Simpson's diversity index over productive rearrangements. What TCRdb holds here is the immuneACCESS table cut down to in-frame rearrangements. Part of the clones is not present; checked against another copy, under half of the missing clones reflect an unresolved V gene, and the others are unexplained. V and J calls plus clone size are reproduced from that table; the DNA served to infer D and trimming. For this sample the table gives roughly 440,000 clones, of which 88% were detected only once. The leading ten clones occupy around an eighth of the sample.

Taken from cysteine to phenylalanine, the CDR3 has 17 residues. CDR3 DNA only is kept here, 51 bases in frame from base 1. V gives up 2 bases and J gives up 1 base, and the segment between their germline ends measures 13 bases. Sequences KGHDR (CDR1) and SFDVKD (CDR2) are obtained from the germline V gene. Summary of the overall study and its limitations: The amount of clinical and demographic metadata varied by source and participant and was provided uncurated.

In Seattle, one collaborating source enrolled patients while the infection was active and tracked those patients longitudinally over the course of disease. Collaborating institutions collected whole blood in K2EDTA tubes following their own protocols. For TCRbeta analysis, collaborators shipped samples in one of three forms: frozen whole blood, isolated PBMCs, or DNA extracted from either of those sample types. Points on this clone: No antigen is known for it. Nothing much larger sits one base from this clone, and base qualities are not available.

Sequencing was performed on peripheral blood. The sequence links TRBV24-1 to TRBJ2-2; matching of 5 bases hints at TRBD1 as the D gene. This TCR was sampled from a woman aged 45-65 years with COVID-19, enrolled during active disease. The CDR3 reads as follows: CATSDSGRTGNTGELFF. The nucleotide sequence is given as TGTGCCACCAGTGATTCCGGACGTACAGGGAACACCGGGGAGCTGTTTTTT.